The source of this T cell receptor (beta chain) is a study of beta chain features in type 1 diabetes. Study findings and constraints: Type 1 diabetes patients had TCRB CDR3s that were shorter (moderately but significantly so) in all four CD4+ subsets. Cells with high TCR expression could be over-represented when cDNA is sequenced. VDJ junctions in type 1 diabetes patients carried more deletions and fewer insertions.

On this clone itself: Its target is not known.

Purity of each sorted population was above 98%. Of the isolated RNA, all was reverse transcribed, and so the sequenced material was expressed TCRB transcripts. Sequenced by immunoSEQ multiplex PCR; TCRdb stores in-frame clones only, minus some. The table lists around 150,000 clones, 7% to 9.5% of them singletons, with under 0.75% in the top ten. The sample comprised central memory CD4+ T cells from blood. The source is a woman younger than 45 with type 1 diabetes.

The CDR3 coding sequence is TGTGCCAGCAGTGAACCTTCGAAGCCACTGTTTTTT. Its translation is CASSEPSKPLFF. The chain joins TRBV25-1 to TRBJ1-4, with D uncertain. V was trimmed by 2 bases and J by 13 bases, leaving 11 bases between them. Per the germline V gene, CDR1 is MGHDK and CDR2 is SYGVNS. The CDR3 length is 12 residues.